This T cell receptor beta chain is from a study of beta chain features in type 1 diabetes (dated by TCRdb to between 2017 and 2018). Study-wide context: Mean age, gender distribution, total cell number and subset yield were not different between patients and healthy donors. Across all samples, approximately 98,000,000 sorted cells were examined, and cell number per subset correlated strongly with RNA yield. In the study, TCRB repertoires of sorted circulating CD4+ T cell subsets from recently diagnosed type 1 diabetes patients were compared with those of matched healthy donors. Naive and central memory subsets were obtained from all 30 or so donors, but regulatory and stem cell-like memory subsets were isolated from only 8 patients and roughly eight healthy donors. Overall study outcomes, separate from this receptor: Shorter templates might be favored by PCR, yet because patient and control samples were amplified and corrected together, any such skew would affect both groups equally. Naive, central memory and regulatory TCRB repertoires appeared to be more alike among patients than among healthy donors. HLA sub-analyses involved small numbers of individuals, so any influence of HLA type on TCRB rearrangement remained unresolved. Type 1 diabetes patients showed a moderate but significant shortening of TCRB CDR3 length in all four CD4+ subsets. Because cDNA was sequenced instead of genomic DNA, highly expressing activated cells could be over-represented, though the groups showed no difference in activation or CD3 levels. At VDJ recombination sites, type 1 diabetes patients had fewer insertions and more deleted nucleotides, which implies abnormalities in thymic rearrangement.

This clone was found a few times. Its cognate antigen has yet to be identified. No per-base quality is available; no much larger clone lies one base away. CDR1 and CDR2, per the germline V gene (reference sequence), are LNHDA and SQIVND. Spanning cysteine to phenylalanine, the CDR3 consists of 16 amino acids. The kept DNA is CDR3 alone, 48 bases in frame from the first base. Trimming takes 3 bases from V and 0 bases from J, and the germline ends sit 12 bases apart. Each donor gave one peripheral blood draw, averaging roughly 0.11 L, which was collected into heparinised tubes. Naive, central memory, regulatory and stem cell-like memory CD4+ T cells were sorted on a BD FACSAria II using a panel including CD45RO, CCR7, CD25, CD127, CD95 and CD27. All sorted populations exceeded 95% purity. Right away, PBMCs were isolated by Lymphoprep density gradient centrifugation and were stained directly, with no culture step. So that batch effects would be minimized, each experiment stained and sorted samples in pairs, pairing one healthy donor with one patient.

The entire isolated RNA was reverse transcribed using the High Capacity cDNA Reverse Transcription Kit, and thus expressed TCRB transcripts were sequenced. Naive, central memory and regulatory T cell samples underwent deep immunoSEQ sequencing, averaging around 4 million total reads per sample. Sorted cells were lysed in RLT buffer, and RNA was extracted using DNase-treated RNeasy Micro or Mini kits according to cell number. Each cell subset was processed separately to prevent cross-contamination, with patient and healthy donor samples processed together. TCRB sequences were amplified from cDNA with the immunoSEQ multiplex PCR, producing 87-bp fragments spanning the CDR3 region. Amplicons were sequenced on the Illumina HiSeq platform. On the authors' methods: Synthetic template baselines were used to correct PCR bias computationally, reads within Hamming distance 2 were collapsed together, and singletons that could not be merged were discarded. Reads were aligned to IMGT to assign V, D and J genes, CDR3 length, and insertions or deletions at six rearrangement sites. Within each subset, clonotype counts were normalized to sorted cell number, after which true diversity and Gini coefficients were computed with the tcR R package. The overlap coefficient, calculated on TCRB nucleotide sequences, was used to measure repertoire sharing. TCRdb carries this immuneACCESS record with in-frame sequences only. Its versions omit some clonotypes, under half of them owing to an unresolved V gene in the studies checked, with the rest unexplained. That table supplies the V and J calls and clone size; D and trimming were determined from the DNA. The sample table records nearly 350,000 clones; roughly 8% of these occur just once. Together, the top ten hold less than 0.5% of the sample.

Sequenced input: central memory CD4+ T cells from blood. The rearrangement combines TRBV19 with TRBJ2-1; the D gene is unclear. The TCR sequence derives from a woman aged 18-29 years in good health. The CDR3 sequence is CASSMGLSGSYNEQFF. The DNA is TGTGCCAGTAGTATGGGTCTATCGGGCTCCTACAATGAGCAGTTCTTC.